The 13 T cell receptor beta chains below come from one sample, sequenced in a study of T cells in Graves' hyperthyroidism and ophthalmopathy. Researchers amplified the TCR beta CDR3 regions from RNA transcripts. The study used the HTBI primer set for a first-round RT-PCR of the TCR CDR3. TCRdb processed the multiplex PCR reads anew with MiXCR; each CDR3 protein has one entry. The table lists approximately 360,000 distinct CDR3 sequences, roughly 25% of them singletons. Sequenced sample: blood. The receptors derive from a man between 45 and 60 years old with Graves' hyperthyroidism.

The rearrangement joins TRBV6-5 to TRBJ2-3; no reliable D call. The germline V and J ends were trimmed by 2 bases and 2 bases, with 8 bases remaining between them. The CDR3 extends over 14 amino acids. Germline-derived CDR1 and CDR2 are MNHEY and SVGAGI. The CDR3 protein is CASSYGQLTDTQYF. In nucleotides, the CDR3 is TGTGCCAGCAGTTACGGTCAGCTCACAGATACGCAGTATTTT.

This clonotype was detected many times. The J gene is TRBJ2-5, the V gene TRBV11-3; 7 bases map to TRBD2. V was clipped by 0 bases and J by 5 bases; unmatched bases: 15. The CDR3 runs 18 residues. Germline assignment: CDR1 SGHNT and CDR2 YENEEA. CDR3 bases: TGTGCCAGCAGCTTAGAATCGGGAGGATGGGCCAAAATCGAGACCCAGTACTTC. Translation gives CASSLESGGWAKIETQYF. Full variable domain (rest looked up from reference TRBV11-3 and TRBJ2-5): EAGVVQSPRYKIIEKKQPVAFWCNPISGHNTLYWYLQNLGQGPELLIRYENEEAVDDSQLPKDRFSAERLKGVDSTLKIQPAELGDSAVYLCASSLESGGWAKIETQYFGPGTRLLVL.

The gene calls are TRBV19 and TRBJ1-4; D remains unclear. This CDR3 is 13 amino acids long. The germline gives CDR1 LNHDA, CDR2 SQIVND (reference sequence). V was trimmed by 4 bases and J by 5 bases, leaving 8 bases between them. The CDR3 DNA reads TGTGCCAGTAGTAGGCTTAAGAATGAAAAACTGTTTTTT. Its protein product is CASSRLKNEKLFF.

The rearrangement links TRBV2 to TRBJ2-5; perhaps TRBD2 as D (6 bases). V lost 6 bases, J lost 4 bases, and 12 bases lay in between. CDR3 size: 13 residues. Germline lookup yields CDR1 SNHLY and CDR2 FYNNEI. The CDR3 nucleotides read TGTGCCAGCAGCGGGGCGGAGGGAGAGACCCAGTACTTC. It translates to CASSGAEGETQYF.

This clonotype was observed at least ten times. The chain uses TRBV12-3 or TRBV12-4 and TRBJ2-3; D call uncertain. V lost 4 bases to trimming and J lost 3 bases, with 14 bases between them. This CDR3 contains 15 residues. CDR3: CASSSPRVRTDTQYF. CDR3 DNA sequence: TGTGCCAGCAGTTCCCCCCGGGTTAGAACAGATACGCAGTATTTT.

The V gene is TRBV13, the J gene TRBJ1-1; possibly TRBD1 for D (6 bases). The germline V and J ends were trimmed by 5 bases and 1 base, with 11 bases remaining between them. This CDR3 spans 14 amino acids. CDR1 is PRHDT and CDR2 is FYEKMQ in the germline V gene (reference sequence). The CDR3 DNA follows: TGTGCCAGCAGCCACGGGGGGGCGAACACTGAAGCTTTCTTT. Encoded protein: CASSHGGANTEAFF.

There are many counts of this clonotype. The chain carries TRBV27 and TRBJ2-7; possibly TRBD2 for D (5 bases). Germline lookup yields CDR1 MNHEY and CDR2 SMNVEV (reference sequence). The length of the CDR3 is 15 residues. Trimming shortened V by 7 bases and J by 3 bases, and 19 bases separated the two germline ends. CDR3: CASNTPKTRVYEQYF. CDR3 DNA sequence: TGTGCCAGCAACACACCAAAGACGAGGGTCTACGAGCAGTACTTC.

This clonotype was found a few times. The chain links TRBV27 to TRBJ2-2; D unresolved. Germline assignment: CDR1 MNHEY and CDR2 SMNVEV (reference sequence). The CDR3 extends over 17 amino acids. With 0 bases removed from V and 1 base from J, the gap between germline ends came to 12 bases. The DNA of the CDR3 is TGTGCCAGCAGTTTATCTATGGCCAAACGGAACACCGGGGAGCTGTTTTTT. Protein sequence: CASSLSMAKRNTGELFF.

This clonotype appeared many times. The V and J genes are TRBV28 and TRBJ2-7, with a possible D match to TRBD2 (6 bases). Germline loops: CDR1 MDHEN, CDR2 SYDVKM. This CDR3 is 15 amino acids long. V lost 2 bases, J lost 3 bases, and 14 bases lay in between. The CDR3: CASSLRRAGSYEQYF. CDR3 nucleotide sequence: TGTGCCAGCAGTTTAAGGCGGGCCGGGAGCTACGAGCAGTACTTC.

The CDR3 is CASSSRRVSGANVLTF. The CDR3 DNA is TGTGCCAGCAGCTCCCGGAGAGTCTCTGGGGCCAACGTCCTGACTTTC. The V gene is TRBV9, the J gene TRBJ2-6; D uncertain. The germline V gene encodes CDR1 SGDLS and CDR2 YYNGEE. Trimming removed 4 bases from V and 0 bases from J, with 11 bases in between. There are 16 residues in the CDR3.

V is TRBV6-1 and J is TRBJ2-7; D might be TRBD2 (6 bases). V lost 9 bases and J lost 2, with 11 bases in between. Germline V gene data show CDR1 as MNHNS and CDR2 as SASEGT. The CDR3 is 12 amino acids. CDR3 DNA sequence: TGTGCCAGTGCGGAGGGGACCTACGAGCAGTACTTC. It codes for CASAEGTYEQYF.

This clonotype was detected only a few times. The V call is TRBV18, the J call TRBJ1-3, with D possibly TRBD1 on 5 matching bases. The ends were cut back, 1 base at V and 3 bases at J, with 13 bases in the middle. The CDR3 has 16 amino acids. Per the germline V gene, CDR1 is KGHSH and CDR2 is LQKENI. CDR3 DNA: TGTGCCAGCTCACCACAAAAGAGGGGAAATGGAAACACCATATATTTT. Translating it yields CASSPQKRGNGNTIYF.

The chain employs TRBV6-5 and TRBJ2-7; TRBD1 might be the D (6 bases). There are 15 residues in the CDR3. The ends were cut back, 2 bases at V and 1 base at J, with 12 bases in the middle. Germline CDR1 reads MNHEY; CDR2 reads SVGAGI. The CDR3, as DNA: TGTGCCAGCAGTTACGGCGGACAGTTTTCCTACGAGCAGTACTTC. It is translated as CASSYGGQFSYEQYF.